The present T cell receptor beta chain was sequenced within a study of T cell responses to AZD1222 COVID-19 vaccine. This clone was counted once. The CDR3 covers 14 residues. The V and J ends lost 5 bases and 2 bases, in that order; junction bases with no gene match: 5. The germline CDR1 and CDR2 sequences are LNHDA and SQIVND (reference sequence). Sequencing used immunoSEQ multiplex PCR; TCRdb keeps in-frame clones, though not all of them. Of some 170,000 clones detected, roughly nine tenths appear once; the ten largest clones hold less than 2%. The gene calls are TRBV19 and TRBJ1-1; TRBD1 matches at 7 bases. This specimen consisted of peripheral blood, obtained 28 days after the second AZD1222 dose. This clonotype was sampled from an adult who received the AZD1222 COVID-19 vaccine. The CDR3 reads CASSQGDFNTEAFF. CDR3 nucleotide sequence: TGTGCCAGTAGTCAGGGGGATTTCAACACTGAAGCTTTCTTT.